This T cell receptor beta chain was sequenced in a study of blood T cell repertoires in COVID-19. Study-level information: Specimens from acute and convalescent COVID-19 originated in the United States, Italy and Spain. PBMCs, B-cell-depleted T cells, or T cells were the source of the cDNA or gDNA that made up the material.

Data came from immunoSEQ multiplex PCR; TCRdb stores just in-frame clones and leaves some out. The table has 120,000 to 150,000 clones, 75% to 90% seen once; the top ten hold 10% to 15%. CDR1 and CDR2 (germline): SQVTM, ANQGSEA. The ends lost 2 bases at V and 6 bases at J; junction bases unmatched: 9. The CDR3 is made up of 14 amino acids. Seattle participants joined during active infection and were tracked over time. The chain uses TRBV29-1 and TRBJ2-7, with TRBD1 matching 8 bases. The sequence derives from a man aged 18 to 30 with COVID-19, enrolled during active disease. Material: peripheral blood. CDR3: CSVEIRTGPGEQYF. CDR3 DNA: TGCAGCGTTGAAATCCGGACAGGGCCGGGCGAGCAGTACTTC.